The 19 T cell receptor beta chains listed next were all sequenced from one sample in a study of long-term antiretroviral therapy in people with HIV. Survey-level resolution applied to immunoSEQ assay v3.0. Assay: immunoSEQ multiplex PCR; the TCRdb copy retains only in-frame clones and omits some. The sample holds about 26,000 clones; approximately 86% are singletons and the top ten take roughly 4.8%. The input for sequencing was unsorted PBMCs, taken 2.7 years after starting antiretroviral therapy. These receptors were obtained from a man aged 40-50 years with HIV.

The CDR3 DNA sequence: TGTGCCAGCAGCCATGATAGCGGGAGGGCCCACGAGCAGTACTTC. Protein sequence: CASSHDSGRAHEQYF. The V and J genes are TRBV14 and TRBJ2-7; TRBD2 matches 11 bases. The CDR3 is 15 amino acids. V was clipped by 3 bases and J by 5 bases; unmatched bases: 6. CDR1 is SGHDN, CDR2 FVKESK, per germline. Combining the CDR3 with reference TRBV14 and TRBJ2-7 gives the whole variable domain EAGVTQFPSHSVIEKGQTVTLRCDPISGHDNLYWYRRVMGKEIKFLLHFVKESKQDESGMPNNRFLAERTGGTYSTLKVQPAELEDSGVYFCASSHDSGRAHEQYFGPGTRLTVT.

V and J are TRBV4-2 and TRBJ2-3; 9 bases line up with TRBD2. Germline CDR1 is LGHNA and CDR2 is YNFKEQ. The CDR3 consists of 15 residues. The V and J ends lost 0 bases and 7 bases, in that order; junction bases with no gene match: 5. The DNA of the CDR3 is TGTGCCAGCAGCCAAGATATTCTAGCGGGGAATACGCAGTATTTT. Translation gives CASSQDILAGNTQYF.

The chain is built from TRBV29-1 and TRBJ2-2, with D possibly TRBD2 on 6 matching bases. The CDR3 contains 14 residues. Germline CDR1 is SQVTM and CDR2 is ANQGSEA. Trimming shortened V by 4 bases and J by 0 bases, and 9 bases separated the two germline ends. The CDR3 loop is CSVGGEPNTGELFF. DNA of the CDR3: TGCAGCGTTGGGGGGGAACCGAACACCGGGGAGCTGTTTTTT.

The CDR3 nucleotides read TGTGCCAGCATTCGTTCCCCGGCAACTAACTATGGCTACACCTTC. Encoded protein: CASIRSPATNYGYTF. The chain uses TRBV28 and TRBJ1-2; D gene ambiguous. This CDR3 is built from 15 residues. Per the germline V gene, CDR1 is MDHEN and CDR2 is SYDVKM. The germline V and J ends were trimmed by 7 bases and 0 bases, with 15 bases remaining between them.

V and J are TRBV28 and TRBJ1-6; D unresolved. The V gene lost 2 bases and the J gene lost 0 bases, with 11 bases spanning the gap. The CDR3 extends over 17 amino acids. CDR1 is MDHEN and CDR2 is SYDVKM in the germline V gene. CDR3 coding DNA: TGTGCCAGCAGTTTAGGCCTACAGAGCTCCTATAATTCACCCCTCCACTTT. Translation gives CASSLGLQSSYNSPLHF.

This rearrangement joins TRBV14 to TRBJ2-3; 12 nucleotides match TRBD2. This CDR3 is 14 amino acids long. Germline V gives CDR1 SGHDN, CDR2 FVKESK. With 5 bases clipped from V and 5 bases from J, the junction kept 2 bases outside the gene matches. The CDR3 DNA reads TGTGCCAGCAGCGAGGGACTAGCGGGAGATACGCAGTATTTT. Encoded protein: CASSEGLAGDTQYF. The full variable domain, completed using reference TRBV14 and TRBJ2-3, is EAGVTQFPSHSVIEKGQTVTLRCDPISGHDNLYWYRRVMGKEIKFLLHFVKESKQDESGMPNNRFLAERTGGTYSTLKVQPAELEDSGVYFCASSEGLAGDTQYFGPGTRLTVL.

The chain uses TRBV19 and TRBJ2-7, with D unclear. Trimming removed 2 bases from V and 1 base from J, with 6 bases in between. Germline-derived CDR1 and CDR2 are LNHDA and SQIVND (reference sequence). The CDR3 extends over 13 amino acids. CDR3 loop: CASSIKPSYEQYF. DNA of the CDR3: TGTGCCAGTAGTATAAAACCTTCCTACGAGCAGTACTTC.

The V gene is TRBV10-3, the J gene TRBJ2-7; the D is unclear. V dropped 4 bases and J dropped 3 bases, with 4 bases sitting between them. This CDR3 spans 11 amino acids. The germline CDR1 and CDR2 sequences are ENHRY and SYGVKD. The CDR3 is CAISADYEQYF. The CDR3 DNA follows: TGTGCCATCAGTGCGGACTACGAGCAGTACTTC.

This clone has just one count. As DNA, the CDR3 is TGCGCCAGCAGTGACCGTCGCAATGAGCAGTTCTTC. This encodes CASSDRRNEQFF. The chain has TRBV10-1 and TRBJ2-1, with D uncertain. This CDR3 has 12 residues. With 3 bases removed from V and 6 bases from J, the gap between germline ends came to 6 bases. Germline-derived CDR1 and CDR2 are WNHNN and SYGVQD (reference sequence).

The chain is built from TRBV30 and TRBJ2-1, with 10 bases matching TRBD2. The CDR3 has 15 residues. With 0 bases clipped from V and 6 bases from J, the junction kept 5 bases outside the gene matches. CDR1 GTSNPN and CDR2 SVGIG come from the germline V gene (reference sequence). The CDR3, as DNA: TGTGCCTGGAGTGTACGCAGCGGGAGGGCCAATGAGCAGTTCTTC. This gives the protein CAWSVRSGRANEQFF.

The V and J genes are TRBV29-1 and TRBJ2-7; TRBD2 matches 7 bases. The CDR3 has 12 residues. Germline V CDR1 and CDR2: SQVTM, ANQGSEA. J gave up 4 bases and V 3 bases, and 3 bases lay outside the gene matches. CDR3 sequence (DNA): TGCAGCGTTGATGGGCGGGGGTACGAGCAGTACTTC. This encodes CSVDGRGYEQYF.

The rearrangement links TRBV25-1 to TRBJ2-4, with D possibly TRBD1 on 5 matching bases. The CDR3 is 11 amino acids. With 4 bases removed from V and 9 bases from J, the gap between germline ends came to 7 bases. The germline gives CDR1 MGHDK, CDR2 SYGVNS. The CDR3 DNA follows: TGTGCCAGCAGTGTAGGGGCCATTCAGTACTTC. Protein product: CASSVGAIQYF.

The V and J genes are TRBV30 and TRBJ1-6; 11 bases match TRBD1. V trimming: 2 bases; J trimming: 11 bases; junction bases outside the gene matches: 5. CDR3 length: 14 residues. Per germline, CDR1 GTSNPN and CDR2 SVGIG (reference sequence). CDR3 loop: CAWSRGTGGTPLHF. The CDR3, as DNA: TGTGCCTGGAGTCGGGGGACAGGGGGAACACCCCTCCACTTT.

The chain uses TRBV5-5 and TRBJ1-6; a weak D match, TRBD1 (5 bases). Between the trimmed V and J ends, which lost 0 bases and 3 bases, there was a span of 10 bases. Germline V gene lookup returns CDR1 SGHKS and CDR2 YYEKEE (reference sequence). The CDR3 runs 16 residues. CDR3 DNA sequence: TGTGCCAGCAGCTTGGAGGGGAATTTCTATAATTCACCCCTCCACTTT. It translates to CASSLEGNFYNSPLHF.

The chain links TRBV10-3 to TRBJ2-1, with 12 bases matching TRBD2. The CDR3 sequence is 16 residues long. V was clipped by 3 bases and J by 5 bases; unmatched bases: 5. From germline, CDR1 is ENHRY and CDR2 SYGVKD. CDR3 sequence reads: CAISDHGLAGHNEQFF. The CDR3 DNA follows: TGTGCCATCAGTGATCATGGACTAGCGGGGCACAATGAGCAGTTCTTC.

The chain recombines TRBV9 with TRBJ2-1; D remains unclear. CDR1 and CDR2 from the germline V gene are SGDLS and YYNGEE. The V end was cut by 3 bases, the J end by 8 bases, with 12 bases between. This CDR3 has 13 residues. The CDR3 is CASSAPFLDEQFF. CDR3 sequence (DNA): TGTGCCAGCAGCGCCCCCTTTTTGGATGAGCAGTTCTTC.

For the CDR3, the DNA is TGTGCCAGCAGTTGGGTCGACAGGGGCCGGATGGAAGCTTTCTTT. Its protein is CASSWVDRGRMEAFF. The rearrangement links TRBV28 to TRBJ1-1; TRBD1 matches 8 bases. This CDR3 comprises 15 residues. Losses at the gene ends were 4 bases for V and 8 bases for J; bases not matched to a gene: 12. CDR1 is MDHEN, CDR2 SYDVKM, per germline.

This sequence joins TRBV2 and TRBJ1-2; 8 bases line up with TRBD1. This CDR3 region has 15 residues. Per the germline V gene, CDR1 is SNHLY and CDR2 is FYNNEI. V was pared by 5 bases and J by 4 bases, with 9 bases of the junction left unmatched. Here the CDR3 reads CASSPTGQAIYGYTF. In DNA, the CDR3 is TGTGCCAGCAGTCCCACGGGACAGGCAATCTATGGCTACACCTTC.

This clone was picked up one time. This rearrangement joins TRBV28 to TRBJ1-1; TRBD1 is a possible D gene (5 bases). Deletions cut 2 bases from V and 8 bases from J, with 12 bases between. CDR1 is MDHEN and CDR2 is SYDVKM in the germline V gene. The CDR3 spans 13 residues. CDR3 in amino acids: CASSLGGLREAFF. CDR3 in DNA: TGTGCCAGCAGTTTAGGGGGGTTAAGGGAAGCTTTCTTT.